The sequence of this TCR beta chain was determined in a study of CD8 T cells in Susac syndrome. It was with random hexamers that roughly 0.45 to 1 ug RNA was reverse transcribed. TCRdb independently ran MiXCR on the immunoSEQ multiplex PCR reads; one entry per CDR3 protein. The data show 100,000 to 150,000 distinct CDR3 sequences, 80% to 85% seen once. Deletions cut 0 bases from V and 5 bases from J, with 16 bases between. There are 17 residues in the CDR3. Germline loops: CDR1 SGHDN, CDR2 FVKESK. The chain is built from TRBV14 and TRBJ2-2, with a possible D match to TRBD2 (6 bases). Sequencing was done on a sample of CD8+ T cells from PBMCs. This clonotype was sampled from a human donor with multiple sclerosis. CDR3 bases: TGTGCCAGCAGCCAAGATGGAGGGCGCCCCCCAACCGGGGAGCTGTTTTTT. Protein product: CASSQDGGRPPTGELFF.